The 4 T cell receptor beta chains below come from one sample, sequenced in a study of blood T cell repertoires in COVID-19. Data came from immunoSEQ multiplex PCR; TCRdb stores just in-frame clones and leaves some out. The table has about 300,000 clones, about 91% seen once. The specimen was peripheral blood. Receptor source: a woman in her thirties who had recovered from COVID-19.

V usage is TRBV7-8 and J usage is TRBJ1-5, with TRBD1 matching 9 bases. CDR1 and CDR2 from the germline V gene are SGHVS and FQNEAQ. CDR3 length equals 14 residues. With 3 bases clipped from V and 4 bases from J, the junction kept 1 base outside the gene matches. The CDR3 DNA reads as TGTGCCAGCAGCTTGGACAGGGGAAATCAGCCCCAGCATTTT. Protein product: CASSLDRGNQPQHF.

The gene calls are TRBV19 and TRBJ2-7; TRBD1 agrees at 7 bases. V lost 6 bases and J lost 3; bases outside the gene matches: 8. CDR1 LNHDA and CDR2 SQIVND come from the germline V gene (reference sequence). This CDR3 has 14 amino acids. For the CDR3, the DNA is TGTGCCAGTAGCGTCGCAGGGGGTTTCTACGAGCAGTACTTC. It specifies CASSVAGGFYEQYF.

As DNA, the CDR3 is TGCGCCAGCAGCTCCGGACAGGTCCAAGAGACCCAGTACTTC. Protein sequence: CASSSGQVQETQYF. The gene calls are TRBV5-1 and TRBJ2-5; 7 nucleotides agree with TRBD1. V lost 3 bases, J lost 1 base, and 3 bases stayed unmatched. CDR1 and CDR2 from the germline V gene are SGHRS and YFSETQ. The CDR3 consists of 14 residues. The whole variable domain, remainder taken from reference TRBV5-1 and TRBJ2-5, is KAGVTQTPRYLIKTRGQQVTLSCSPISGHRSVSWYQQTPGQGLQFLFEYFSETQRNKGNFPGRFSGRQFSNSRSEMNVSTLELGDSALYLCASSSGQVQETQYFGPGTRLLVL.

This chain joins TRBV12-3 or TRBV12-4 and TRBJ2-5; D is possibly TRBD2 (7 bases). The CDR3 loop spans 13 amino acids. Deletions cut 8 bases from V and 5 bases from J, with 15 bases between. In nucleotides, the CDR3 is TGTGCCAGCTCGCGGGGGCAGGGGGAGACCCAGTACTTC. It specifies CASSRGQGETQYF.